This T cell receptor beta chain was documented in a study of memory CD4+ T cells and cytomegalovirus serostatus. Single viable CD3+CD4+CD8-CD45RO+ cells were sorted as the memory CD4+ T cells. Repertoires were generated with immunoSEQ multiplex PCR, while TCRdb's copy carries only in-frame clones and drops some. In the table there are 55,000 or so clones, around 83% of which are singletons. CDR1 SEHNR and CDR2 FQNEAQ come from the germline V gene (reference sequence). J gave up 4 bases and V 3 bases, and 2 bases lay outside the gene matches. This CDR3 region has 15 residues. The chain couples TRBV7-9 to TRBJ2-2, with 10 nucleotides matching TRBD1. The sample taken for sequencing was memory CD4+ T cells from blood. The receptor's source is an adult in good health and CMV-seropositive. The CDR3 reads CASSFRTGGTGELFF. Here the CDR3 DNA reads TGTGCCAGCAGCTTCCGGACAGGGGGCACCGGGGAGCTGTTTTTT.